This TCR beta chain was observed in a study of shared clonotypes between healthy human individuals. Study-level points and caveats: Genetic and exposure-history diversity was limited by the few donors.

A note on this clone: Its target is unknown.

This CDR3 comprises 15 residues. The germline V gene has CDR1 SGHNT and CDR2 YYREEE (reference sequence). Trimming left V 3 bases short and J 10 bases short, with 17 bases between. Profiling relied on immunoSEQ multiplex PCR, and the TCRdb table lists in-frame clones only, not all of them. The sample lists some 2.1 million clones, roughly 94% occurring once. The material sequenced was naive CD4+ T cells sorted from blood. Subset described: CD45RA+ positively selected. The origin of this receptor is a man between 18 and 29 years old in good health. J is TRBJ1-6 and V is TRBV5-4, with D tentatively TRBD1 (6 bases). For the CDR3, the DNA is TGTGCCAGCAGCTCGACGGACTTGAGGGGGTCACCCCTCCACTTT. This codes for CASSSTDLRGSPLHF.